This T cell receptor (beta chain) emerged from a study of T-cell reconstitution after alpha-beta-depleted transplantation in children. Broader study findings: High day-60 TCRbeta diversity in some patients came from surviving recipient T cells and thymic progenitors. As was reported, about two months after transplant, alpha-beta T cells came from several hundred expanded graft clones. Among T cells one year after transplant, newly produced cells accounted for most counts and diversity.

Unique molecular identifiers were used to barcode this TCRbeta library. TCRdb ran MiXCR on the PCR reads and lists one entry per CDR3 protein. The table records approximately 82,000 distinct CDR3 sequences, less than 20% of them present only once. The ends were cut back, 4 bases at V and 2 bases at J, with 15 bases in the middle. Germline V gene lookup returns CDR1 MNHEY and CDR2 SVGAGI. CDR3 length: 15 amino acids. This clonotype occurred a few times. Antigen unknown. The V and J genes are TRBV6-5 and TRBJ2-7; no clear D. The starting material was PBMCs, mostly from graft donor cells, obtained 360 days after TCRalphabeta/CD19-depleted stem cell transplant. This TCR was sampled from a male patient aged 2 to 9 who had a stem cell transplant for acute lymphoblastic leukemia, so the T cells may come from the graft donor. DNA of the CDR3: TGTGCCAGCAGTTTACGGGCTATAGTCGCCTACGAGCAGTACTTC. Protein product: CASSLRAIVAYEQYF.